A selection of T cell receptor beta chains follows, all from one sample in a study of T and B cells in COVID-19 patients. One entry per CDR3 protein results from TCRdb running MiXCR on the multiplex PCR reads. The sample yields over 10,000 distinct CDR3 sequences, 25% seen once. Source material: blood. The receptors here all came from a human donor who had recovered from COVID-19. The CDR3 runs from the conserved cysteine through the conserved F or W. The D gene is left open where the match is weak. Some rows mark clone size as missing; the rest say once, few, many or name a class of expanded clone.

d_call	j_call	clone_size	v_call	cdr3_aa	cdr3_nt
TRBD2	TRBJ2-3	medium-sized	TRBV6-4	CASSETSGGADTQYF	TGTGCCAGCAGTGAGACTAGCGGGGGGGCAGATACGCAGTATTTT
TRBD2	TRBJ2-1	few	TRBV20-1	CSAASGRLNEQFF	TGCAGTGCAGCAAGCGGGAGGTTGAATGAGCAGTTCTTC
.	TRBJ1-1	.	TRBV20-1	CSVASRLPGSWSTEAFF	TGCAGTGTAGCTTCGAGACTACCGGGGTCTTGGAGCACTGAAGCTTTCTTT
TRBD2	TRBJ2-7	many	TRBV6-2/TRBV6-3	CASTPVASGKVHEQYF	TGTGCCAGCACCCCCGTAGCTAGCGGGAAGGTACACGAGCAGTACTTC
.	TRBJ2-6	.	TRBV21-1	CASSPQDSRSGANVLTF	TGTGCCAGCAGCCCACAGGACAGTCGCTCTGGGGCCAACGTCCTGACTTTC
.	TRBJ1-2	few	TRBV5-1	CASSPAAGTYGYTF	TGCGCCAGCAGCCCCGCGGCAGGGACCTATGGCTACACCTTC
TRBD2	TRBJ2-7	.	TRBV7-2	CASSRQREQGEQYF	TGTGCCAGCAGCCGACAGCGGGAGCAGGGCGAGCAGTACTTC
TRBD2	TRBJ2-1	.	TRBV4-2	CASSQDAGGSPYNEQFF	TGTGCCAGCAGCCAAGATGCGGGCGGGAGCCCCTACAATGAGCAGTTCTTC
.	TRBJ2-1	medium-sized	TRBV6-4	CASSDRGGSGDEQFF	TGTGCCAGCAGTGACCGGGGAGGAAGTGGCGATGAGCAGTTCTTC
.	TRBJ2-5	once	TRBV7-2	CASSLGARKGRETQYF	TGTGCCAGCAGCTTAGGTGCTAGAAAAGGTCGAGAGACCCAGTACTTC
.	TRBJ1-1	.	TRBV7-9	CASSLRAGESAFF	TGTGCCAGCAGCTTACGGGCTGGCGAAAGTGCTTTCTTT
TRBD1	TRBJ2-5	few	TRBV10-3	CAIRNRDRDQETQYF	TGTGCCATCAGGAACCGGGACAGGGACCAAGAGACCCAGTACTTC
TRBD1	TRBJ1-6	.	TRBV20-1	CSAKTGVNSPLHF	TGCAGTGCTAAGACAGGGGTAAATTCACCCCTCCACTTT
.	TRBJ2-1	few	TRBV20-1	CSARVQGNQLWNEQFF	TGCAGTGCTAGAGTGCAGGGAAACCAGTTGTGGAATGAGCAGTTCTTC
.	TRBJ1-2	.	TRBV20-1	CSARYAQGIINYGYTF	TGCAGTGCTAGATACGCTCAGGGGATAATTAACTATGGCTACACCTTC
TRBD1	TRBJ2-1	.	TRBV19	CASSMKGQGARSYNEQFF	TGTGCCAGTAGTATGAAGGGACAGGGGGCCAGGTCCTACAATGAGCAGTTCTTC
.	TRBJ1-6	few	TRBV5-1	CASSLIVQEYNSPLHF	TGCGCCAGCAGCTTGATCGTACAGGAATATAATTCACCCCTCCACTTT
.	TRBJ1-1	once	TRBV2	CASSERGRFEAFF	TGTGCCAGCAGTGAACGCGGTCGCTTTGAAGCTTTCTTT
.	TRBJ2-3	medium-sized	TRBV27	CASSFDKDTQYF	TGTGCCAGCAGTTTCGACAAAGATACGCAGTATTTT
TRBD2	TRBJ2-3	few	TRBV5-1	CASSSSGRGPDTQYF	TGCGCCAGCAGCTCGAGCGGGAGGGGCCCAGATACGCAGTATTTT